The rows below give T cell receptor beta chains drawn from one sample of a study of T cell responses to AZD1222 COVID-19 vaccine. The protocol was immunoSEQ multiplex PCR, while the TCRdb copy is restricted to in-frame clones and leaves out a portion. The sample shows tens of thousands of clones, approximately 90% of them seen only once. The specimen was peripheral blood, collected 28 days after the second AZD1222 dose. These receptors originate from an adult who received the AZD1222 COVID-19 vaccine. Each CDR3 is given with its conserved first and last residue. A D gene is named only where the DNA matches it firmly. Rows may omit the clone size; those that give it use once, few, many or a size class.

J gene | clone size | V gene | D gene | CDR3 DNA | CDR3 protein
TRBJ1-5 | . | TRBV3-1/TRBV3-2 | . | TGTGCCAGCAGCCAAGGTCCCGGGAACAGGAATCAGCCCCAGCATTTT | CASSQGPGNRNQPQHF
TRBJ2-6 | once | TRBV9 | . | TGTGCCAGCAGCGTATCCTCCTTGCCCAAATTGTCAATAAGCTCTGGGGCCAACGTCCTGACTTTC | CASSVSSLPKLSISSGANVLTF
TRBJ2-6 | . | TRBV5-6 | . | TGTGCCAGCAGGTACTCTGGGGCCAACGTCCTGACTTTC | CASRYSGANVLTF
TRBJ2-5 | . | TRBV2 | TRBD1 | TGTGCCAGCAGTGAGCAGACAGGGGTGGAGACCCAGTACTTC | CASSEQTGVETQYF
TRBJ2-1 | . | TRBV5-4 | TRBD1 | TGTGCCAGCAGCTTGCCCGGGACAGCCTACAATGAGCAGTTCTTC | CASSLPGTAYNEQFF
TRBJ1-5 | . | TRBV3-1/TRBV3-2 | TRBD1 | TGTGCCAGCAGCGCCGGGACAGGGTCCATTCAGCCCCAGCATTTT | CASSAGTGSIQPQHF
TRBJ1-4 | . | TRBV14 | . | TGTGCCAGCAGCCAAGTCTCCGGGGGGCGCGGCGAAAAACTGTTTTTT | CASSQVSGGRGEKLFF
TRBJ2-1 | . | TRBV5-1 | . | TGCGCCAGCAGCTTGGGGGCTAGGAGTGAGCAGTTCTTC | CASSLGARSEQFF
TRBJ2-3 | . | TRBV6-5 | . | TGTGCCAGCAGTTGGGACGTCGGGGGTCGCACAGATACGCAGTATTTT | CASSWDVGGRTDTQYF
TRBJ2-7 | . | TRBV7-2 | TRBD1 | TGTGCCAGCGGAAAAAACAGGGGATTAACCTACGAGCAGTACTTC | CASGKNRGLTYEQYF
TRBJ1-6 | once | TRBV18 | . | TGTGCCAGCCAGGGCCAGCTGAACTCACCCCTCCACTTT | CASQGQLNSPLHF
TRBJ1-3 | . | TRBV28 | . | TGTGCCAGCACCCCGGGCCTTAGCTCTGGAAACACCATATATTTT | CASTPGLSSGNTIYF
TRBJ2-7 | few | TRBV20-1 | TRBD1 | TGCAGTGCTAGTCGCGGACAGGGTTACGAGCAGTACTTC | CSASRGQGYEQYF
TRBJ1-1 | . | TRBV5-4 | TRBD1 | TGTGCCAGCAGCCGTAACAGGGGATATGAAGCTTTCTTT | CASSRNRGYEAFF
TRBJ1-1 | . | TRBV5-1 | . | TGCGCCAGCAGCTTGTATACGCTAGGCACTGAAGCTTTCTTT | CASSLYTLGTEAFF
TRBJ1-4 | . | TRBV28 | TRBD1 | TGTGCCATCGGCGATCGACAGGGCCAGAATGAAAAACTGTTTTTT | CAIGDRQGQNEKLFF
TRBJ1-4 | . | TRBV7-2 | TRBD1 | TGTGCCAGCAGCCCTCGGACAGGGTCTATCACTAATGAAAAACTGTTTTTT | CASSPRTGSITNEKLFF
TRBJ1-2 | . | TRBV5-3 | . | TGTGCCAGAAGCTGGCGGGGGGACGTCATGCATGGCTACACCTTC | CARSWRGDVMHGYTF
TRBJ2-7 | . | TRBV4-1 | . | TGCGCCAGCAGCCAAGATCCCTACGAGCAGTACTTC | CASSQDPYEQYF
TRBJ1-3 | once | TRBV11-2 | . | TGTGCCAGCAGCTTAGCCCGTATCGGGGGCTCTGGAAACACCATATATTTT | CASSLARIGGSGNTIYF
TRBJ1-4 | . | TRBV3-1/TRBV3-2 | . | TGTGCCAGCAGGGACTCAGGGACGACTAATGAAAAACTGTTTTTT | CASRDSGTTNEKLFF
TRBJ1-2 | . | TRBV7-3 | . | TGTGCCAGCAGCTTAATCCCAGGCAATGGCTACACCTTC | CASSLIPGNGYTF
TRBJ1-5 | once | TRBV6-2/TRBV6-3 | . | TGTGCCAGCAGTATCGGGACCTTTTATCAGCCCCAGCATTTT | CASSIGTFYQPQHF
TRBJ1-2 | . | TRBV29-1 | TRBD1 | TGCAGCGTACAAACCCGGGACAGGGGGCTCAATGGCTACACCTTC | CSVQTRDRGLNGYTF
TRBJ1-5 | . | TRBV19 | TRBD1 | TGTGCCAGTAGTATACCCGGACAGGGGGTAGGGGCCCAGCATTTT | CASSIPGQGVGAQHF